This T cell receptor beta chain was documented in a study of CD8 T cells in Susac syndrome. RNA, at about 0.45 to 1 ug, was reverse transcribed with random hexamers. MiXCR, applied by TCRdb to the immunoSEQ multiplex PCR reads, yields one record per CDR3 protein. The sample holds tens of thousands of distinct CDR3 sequences, 90% to 95% seen once. The germline CDR1 and CDR2 sequences are KGHSY and FQNENV. V shed 4 bases, J shed 0 bases, and the junction held 7 bases outside the gene matches. The CDR3 spans 17 residues. Sequenced material: CD8+ T cells from PBMCs. The chain has TRBV16 and TRBJ1-5, with 9 bases fitting TRBD1. The sequence was obtained from a human donor with multiple sclerosis. DNA of the CDR3: TGTGCCAGCAGCCCAACTGGGACAGGGAATAGCAATCAGCCCCAGCATTTT. Amino acids: CASSPTGTGNSNQPQHF.